The clone carrying this TCR beta chain was detected only a few times. The antigen is unknown. This record belongs to a study of CD8+ T cells in alopecia areata. Study conclusions and caveats: Scalp clonality decreased significantly with tofacitinib, and so did expanded CD8+ clones among the top 100. There were many expanded lesional clones persisting in scalp and blood during tofacitinib.

Germline-derived CDR1 and CDR2 are MNHEY and SVGAGI. This CDR3 has 15 amino acids. V was pared by 7 bases and J by 6 bases, with 5 bases of the junction left unmatched. The treatment was: oral pan-JAK inhibitor, 5-10 mg twice daily. Peripheral blood, together with lesional scalp punch biopsies, was collected from alopecia areata patients. RNA extraction and reverse transcription yielded cDNA as sequencing template. Using immunoSEQ multiplex PCR, the repertoire was profiled, and TCRdb retains in-frame clones only, with some absent. There are more than 150,000 clones in the sample; 40% to 65% occur only once, and about a tenth lies in the top ten.

This specimen consisted of CD8+ T cells sorted from blood, obtained around week 54, from a patient treated with tofacitinib. The receptor's source is a human donor with alopecia areata. The chain has TRBV6-5 and TRBJ2-2, with TRBD2 matching 13 bases. CDR3 DNA sequence: TGTGCCAGCACTAAGGGACTAGCGGGGCCCGGGGAGCTGTTTTTT. This codes for CASTKGLAGPGELFF.